Below are 11 T cell receptor beta chains sequenced from a single sample in a study of response to subunit inactivated influenza vaccine. TCRdb re-called the RT-PCR reads with MiXCR, one entry per CDR3 protein. The repertoire includes 500,000 or so distinct CDR3 sequences, approximately 15% of them detected once, and approximately 3% sits in the top ten. The sequences come from CD4+ T cells sorted from PBMCs, collected approximately 25 months after vaccination. These receptors were taken from a man aged 50-75 years who received an inactivated influenza vaccine.

V usage is TRBV28 and J usage is TRBJ2-5; 8 nucleotides align to TRBD1. Germline values: CDR1 MDHEN, CDR2 SYDVKM. The CDR3 has 14 residues. V lost 6 bases and J lost 5; bases outside the gene matches: 8. Written as DNA, the CDR3 is TGTGCCAGCAGGGGATCAGGGGGCGTGGAGACCCAGTACTTC. This codes for CASRGSGGVETQYF.

The CDR3 spells CASSLGRRPYEQYF. CDR3 sequence (DNA): TGTGCCAGCAGCCTCGGACGTCGGCCCTACGAGCAGTACTTC. This rearrangement joins TRBV11-2 to TRBJ2-7; no reliable D call. The germline V gene has CDR1 SGHAT and CDR2 FQNNGV. Trimming removed 5 bases from V and 2 bases from J, with 13 bases in between. The CDR3 contains 14 residues.

V usage is TRBV27 and J usage is TRBJ1-4; 9 bases match TRBD1. CDR1 is MNHEY, CDR2 SMNVEV, per germline (reference sequence). V lost 8 bases and J lost 10; bases outside the gene matches: 20. CDR3 length equals 17 residues. DNA for the CDR3: TGTGCCAGCGGCTTCAACAGGGGGCCCCCACACGGCGTAAAACTGTTTTTT. The encoded protein is CASGFNRGPPHGVKLFF.

In this sample, this clonotype turned up many times. The chain is built from TRBV5-1 and TRBJ2-1, with D uncertain. The V and J ends lost 0 bases and 3 bases respectively, with 10 bases between them. CDR3 length: 15 residues. Germline loops: CDR1 SGHRS, CDR2 YFSETQ. The CDR3 sequence is CASSLAGNHYNEQFF. CDR3 DNA sequence: TGCGCCAGCAGCTTGGCGGGCAATCACTACAATGAGCAGTTCTTC.

This clonotype has more than one count but fewer than ten. The J gene is TRBJ1-2, the V gene TRBV7-8, with 8 bases fitting TRBD1. V was clipped by 5 bases and J by 1 base; unmatched bases: 3. This CDR3 has 14 amino acids. The germline gives CDR1 SGHVS, CDR2 FQNEAQ. The CDR3 bases are TGTGCCAGCAGCAGGGACAGGTTTAACTATGGCTACACCTTC. Amino acids: CASSRDRFNYGYTF.

This clonotype was seen a few times. The chain has TRBV4-1 and TRBJ2-7, with D uncertain. With 1 base removed from V and 4 bases from J, the gap between germline ends came to 8 bases. The CDR3 contains 13 residues. Per germline, CDR1 MGHRA and CDR2 YSYEKL. The CDR3 here is CASSQGNRYEQYF. CDR3 DNA: TGCGCCAGCAGCCAAGGTAACCGTTACGAGCAGTACTTC.

The gene calls are TRBV14 and TRBJ2-5; 7 bases line up with TRBD1. Germline lookup yields CDR1 SGHDN and CDR2 FVKESK. The CDR3 loop spans 16 amino acids. Trimming at V came to 0 bases and at J to 2 bases, leaving 6 bases not matched to a gene. The CDR3 protein is CASSQETGTVQETQYF. In DNA form, the CDR3 reads TGTGCCAGCAGCCAAGAAACAGGGACAGTACAAGAGACCCAGTACTTC.

This clonotype occurred a few times. The chain combines TRBV25-1 with TRBJ2-7; 8 bases are a match to TRBD1. There are 15 residues in the CDR3. V shed 3 bases and J 6 bases; nucleotides not matched to a gene: 10. From germline, CDR1 is MGHDK and CDR2 SYGVNS. The CDR3 sequence: CASSDWDRFVGEQYF. The CDR3 DNA reads TGTGCCAGCAGTGACTGGGACAGGTTCGTGGGCGAGCAGTACTTC.

The table lists this clonotype with a few counts. A read error may produce the germline difference seen at one junction end. The chain couples TRBV12-3 or TRBV12-4 to TRBJ2-7, with D uncertain. The CDR3 loop spans 12 amino acids. The CDR3 region is CASSLLPGPPGF. In DNA form, the CDR3 reads TGTGCCAGCAGCCTTCTACCCGGGCCCCCTGGGTTC.

In the case of this clonotype: This could be a read error, since a much larger clone is one nucleotide away. The final CDR3 position lacks the conserved phenylalanine or tryptophan, pointing to a likely read error. The chain combines TRBV5-1 with TRBJ2-3; D is unclear. The CDR3 extends over 14 amino acids. V lost 1 base and J lost 5, with 11 bases in between. Germline V gene data show CDR1 as SGHRS and CDR2 as YFSETQ. The CDR3 DNA is TGCGCCAGCAGCTTGTTGGACCTGAGAGATACGCAGTATTTG. This gives the protein CASSLLDLRDTQYL.

The V gene is TRBV20-1, the J gene TRBJ2-1; the D is unclear. Germline values: CDR1 DFQATT, CDR2 SNEGSKA (reference sequence). This CDR3 region has 15 residues. The V end lost 6 bases, the J end lost 1 base, and 16 bases lay between the germline ends. CDR3 region: CSAGRQLRSYNEQFF. The CDR3 DNA sequence: TGCAGTGCAGGACGACAATTAAGGTCCTACAATGAGCAGTTCTTC.